The 17 T cell receptor beta chains below were found in one sample sequenced in a study of Graves' ophthalmopathy and Graves' hyperthyroidism listed by TCRdb under 2018. TCRdb records Illumina HiSeq 2000 as the sequencer. For repertoire sequencing, the TCR beta CDR3 regions were amplified from RNA transcripts. The first round of RT-PCR was done with HTBI primers and the Qiagen OneStep RT-PCR kit, and was followed by a second round of multiplex PCR, then size selection and purification. The raw public data were reprocessed by TCRdb itself: fastp quality trimming at Q25, MiXCR clonotype calling, in-frame beta chains only. Each record represents a unique CDR3 protein, reported with the most common genes and DNA among its rows. The sample table shows approximately 500,000 distinct CDR3 sequences, and approximately 15% are seen once. The top ten constitute approximately 9.8% of the sample. Material: blood. The source is a woman aged 25 to 39 with Graves' ophthalmopathy. Donor details come from another sample of the same person, matched by shared clones.

This clonotype was found many times. The chain combines TRBV29-1 with TRBJ2-5; D possibly uses TRBD1 or TRBD2 (6 bases each). Trimming pared 7 bases from V and 7 bases from J, leaving 22 bases between. The CDR3 is 14 residues long. Germline lookup yields CDR1 SQVTM and CDR2 ANQGSEA. CDR3 DNA sequence: TGCAGCGGAGAAGGGGGGCTCACCAGTGGGACCCAGTACTTC. Its protein is CSGEGGLTSGTQYF.

This clonotype was detected many times. The genes are TRBV30 and TRBJ1-1, with 8 bases matching TRBD1. V was clipped by 3 bases and J by 1 base; unmatched bases: 1. Germline V gene sequence: CDR1 GTSNPN, CDR2 SVGIG (reference sequence). The CDR3 covers 13 residues. The CDR3 protein is CAWRDRANTEAFF. CDR3 nucleotides: TGTGCCTGGAGGGACAGGGCGAACACTGAAGCTTTCTTT.

Ten or more counts support this clonotype. The chain couples TRBV12-3 or TRBV12-4 to TRBJ2-7; D might be TRBD2 (5 bases). V lost 8 bases, J lost 5 bases, and 19 bases lay in between. CDR3 length: 14 amino acids. CDR3 sequence reads: CASPSIWTLNEQYF. DNA of the CDR3: TGTGCCAGCCCTTCGATCTGGACTTTGAACGAGCAGTACTTC.

This clonotype was picked up many times. The chain has TRBV19 and TRBJ2-6; D possibly corresponds to TRBD2 (6 bases). The germline V and J ends were trimmed by 7 bases and 4 bases, with 23 bases remaining between them. The CDR3 has 18 amino acids. Germline-derived CDR1 and CDR2 are LNHDA and SQIVND (reference sequence). In DNA, the CDR3 is TGTGCCAGTACCCACTCGGGCGTAGGAGGGGTCGGGGCCAACGTCCTGACTTTC. Translation: CASTHSGVGGVGANVLTF.

As concerns this clonotype: Given a much more abundant clone one base away, this may be a read error. The J gene is TRBJ1-1, the V gene TRBV30, with a tentative D call TRBD1 (5 bases). Germline loops: CDR1 GTSNPN, CDR2 SVGIG (reference sequence). The CDR3 spans 13 residues. For the CDR3, the DNA is TGTGCCTGGAGACCCAGGGCGGACACTGAAGCTTCCTTT. Translating gives CAWRPRADTEASF.

This clonotype has ten or more counts. CDR3 residues: CATALRAATEAFF. For the CDR3, the DNA is TGTGCCACCGCCCTAAGGGCGGCCACTGAAGCTTTCTTT. This sequence joins TRBV6-1 and TRBJ1-1, with D unresolved. There are 13 residues in the CDR3. The germline V gene encodes CDR1 MNHNS and CDR2 SASEGT. Deletions cut 10 bases from V and 4 bases from J, with 16 bases between.

As for this clonotype: A single base separates this from a much larger clone, so it may be a read error. The chain uses TRBV12-3 or TRBV12-4 and TRBJ2-5; D is possibly TRBD1 or TRBD2 (5 bases each). The CDR3 is made up of 11 amino acids. The DNA for the CDR3 is TGTGCCAGCAGTGTAGGTCGTGCCAGGGAGTTC. Translation gives CASSVGRAREF.

As concerns this clonotype: A read error is possible here, since a much larger clone lies one base away. The rearrangement uses TRBV7-8 and TRBJ2-2; 12 bases align to TRBD2. Germline trimming cut 2 bases from V and 2 bases from J; bases unmatched to any gene: 6. This CDR3 has 18 residues. Germline V gene lookup returns CDR1 SGHVS and CDR2 FQNEAQ. The CDR3 DNA follows: TGTGCCAGCAGCTTACGGACTAGCGGGGAGGATAACACCGGGGAGCTGTTTTTT. Its translation: CASSLRTSGEDNTGELFF.

This clonotype was detected ten times or more. This chain connects TRBV6-2 or TRBV6-3 to TRBJ2-5; TRBD2 matches at 10 bases. The CDR3 runs 15 residues. The junction had 11 bases not matched to a gene; V was cut back by 6 bases and J by 7 bases. CDR1 is MNHEY, CDR2 SVGEGT, per germline. In DNA, the CDR3 is TGTGCCAGCAGGTCAAGCGGGAGGGCCGTCGGGACCCAGTACTTC. This translates into CASRSSGRAVGTQYF.

This clonotype was counted only a few times. This chain joins TRBV7-2 and TRBJ1-3; D may be TRBD1 (5 bases). CDR3 length: 15 residues. The germline V gene encodes CDR1 SGHTA and CDR2 FQGNSA. V lost 3 bases to trimming and J lost 1 base, with 10 bases between them. CDR3 region: CASSFVGGSGNTIYF. In DNA, the CDR3 is TGTGCCAGCAGCTTCGTCGGGGGTTCTGGAAACACCATATATTTT.

This sequence joins TRBV3-1 and TRBJ1-1; 12 positions agree with TRBD1. Unmatched junction bases numbered 8, after V lost 6 bases and J lost 3 bases. CDR1 LGHDT and CDR2 YNNKEL come from the germline V gene (reference sequence). The CDR3 is 16 residues long. The CDR3 coding sequence is TGTGCCAGCAGAACCTACCGGGACAGGGGGCACACTGAAGCTTTCTTT. Its protein product is CASRTYRDRGHTEAFF.

This clonotype was counted ten times or more. This chain links TRBV11-2 with TRBJ1-5, with D perhaps TRBD1 (5 bases). The CDR3 spans 16 residues. CDR1 is SGHAT and CDR2 is FQNNGV in the germline V gene. V gave up 1 base and J gave up 5 bases, with 15 bases separating them. CDR3 DNA sequence: TGTGCCAGCAGCTTAGGAACCGGGAGGGGTCATCAGCCCCAGCATTTT. This translates into CASSLGTGRGHQPQHF. The whole variable domain, remainder taken from reference TRBV11-2 and TRBJ1-5, is EAGVAQSPRYKIIEKRQSVAFWCNPISGHATLYWYQQILGQGPKLLIQFQNNGVVDDSQLPKDRFSAERLKGVDSTLKIQPAKLEDSAVYLCASSLGTGRGHQPQHFGDGTRLSIL.

This clonotype was counted at least ten times. The V call is TRBV2, the J call TRBJ1-2; unclear D gene. The V gene's germline CDR1 is SNHLY and CDR2 FYNNEI. V lost 11 bases, J lost 7 bases, and 23 bases lay in between. This CDR3 spans 14 amino acids. The CDR3 region has the DNA TGTGCCCACCTAGCACGCGGTATGAGGGTTGGCTACACCTTC. Its protein product is CAHLARGMRVGYTF.

This clonotype was picked up one time. The gene calls are TRBV6-1 and TRBJ1-3; D not certain. This CDR3 is 13 amino acids long. Trimming pared 6 bases from V and 8 bases from J, leaving 14 bases between. Germline assignment: CDR1 MNHNS and CDR2 SASEGT. The CDR3, as DNA: TGTGCCAGCAGCCATCTCGGGCTGTACACCATATATTTT. Its translation is CASSHLGLYTIYF.

This sequence joins TRBV12-3 or TRBV12-4 and TRBJ1-2, with a tentative D call TRBD1 (5 bases). This CDR3 has 12 amino acids. Trimming took off 5 bases at V and 6 bases at J, with 10 bases between the two ends. The CDR3 DNA is TGTGCCAGCAGTGCAGGGACGGATGGCTACACCTTC. Translating gives CASSAGTDGYTF.

This clonotype was recorded a few times. CDR3 sequence (DNA): TGTGCCAGCAGTCTCGACAGGGGGCGAAATCATTCACCCCTCCACTTT. Its translation: CASSLDRGRNHSPLHF. The chain links TRBV28 to TRBJ1-6, with 10 bases aligning to TRBD1. Germline V gene sequence: CDR1 MDHEN, CDR2 SYDVKM. Trimming at V came to 5 bases and at J to 8 bases, leaving 9 bases not matched to a gene. The CDR3 loop spans 16 amino acids.

The table lists this clonotype with many counts. V gene TRBV18 combines with J gene TRBJ2-5; D is unclear. Trimming took off 1 base at V and 5 bases at J, with 11 bases between the two ends. This CDR3 has 14 amino acids. Germline V gene lookup returns CDR1 KGHSH and CDR2 LQKENI. The CDR3 loop reads CASSPQRAEETQYF. In DNA form, the CDR3 reads TGTGCCAGCTCACCACAAAGGGCCGAGGAGACCCAGTACTTC.